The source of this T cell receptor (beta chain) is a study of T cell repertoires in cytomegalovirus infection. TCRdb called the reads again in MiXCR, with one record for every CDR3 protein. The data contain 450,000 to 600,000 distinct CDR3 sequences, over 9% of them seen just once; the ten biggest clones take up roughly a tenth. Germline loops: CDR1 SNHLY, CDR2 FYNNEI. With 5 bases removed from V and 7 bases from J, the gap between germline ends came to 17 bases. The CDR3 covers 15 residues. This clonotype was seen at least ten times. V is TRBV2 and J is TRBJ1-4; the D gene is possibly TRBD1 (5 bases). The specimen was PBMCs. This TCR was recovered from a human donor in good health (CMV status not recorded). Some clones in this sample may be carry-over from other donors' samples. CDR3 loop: CASSIGGAGAEKLFF. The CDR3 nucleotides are TGTGCCAGCAGTATCGGAGGGGCCGGGGCTGAAAAACTGTTTTTT.